This is a list of T cell receptor beta chains from one sample in a study of cytomegalovirus exposure and HLA in healthy donors. The repertoire was sequenced with immunoSEQ multiplex PCR; TCRdb's copy has only in-frame clones and lacks some. Its table lists about 72,000 clones. The sample taken for sequencing was PBMCs. The source of these receptors is a man between 35 and 55 years old in good health and CMV-seronegative. Each CDR3 is given with its conserved first and last residue. Each record gives: CDR3 length, J gene, V gene, CDR3 protein.

14 | TRBJ2-7 | TRBV30 | CAWSLGGSSYEQYF
15 | TRBJ2-7 | TRBV7-9 | CASSSYRQGFHEQYF
14 | TRBJ2-5 | TRBV5-1 | CASSLGVGGETQYF
16 | TRBJ1-2 | TRBV4-2 | CASSQGRDITVYGYTF
18 | TRBJ1-3 | TRBV28 | CASSLDRAPIYSGNTIYF
15 | TRBJ2-5 | TRBV5-1 | CASSLRSGSLETQYF
15 | TRBJ1-5 | TRBV7-9 | CASSAGQGGDQPQHF
14 | TRBJ2-7 | TRBV29-1 | CSVEFPGSSYEQYF
14 | TRBJ2-3 | TRBV19 | CASSIRGAGDTQYF
11 | TRBJ1-5 | TRBV6-1 | CASSEGGPQHF
14 | TRBJ2-7 | TRBV5-6 | CASSLGGGSYEQYF
16 | TRBJ2-1 | TRBV5-1 | CASSPPRQGEYNEQFF
16 | TRBJ1-4 | TRBV7-9 | CASSLERQVSGEKLFF
13 | TRBJ2-3 | TRBV9 | CASSVELLGTQYF
16 | TRBJ1-5 | TRBV4-1 | CASSQEIGRGLQPQHF
15 | TRBJ1-6 | TRBV6-5 | CASSYSGTGNSPLHF
16 | TRBJ2-1 | TRBV5-6 | CASSLALLADYNEQFF
16 | TRBJ1-5 | TRBV7-2 | CASSLGQGAQNQPQHF
14 | TRBJ1-5 | TRBV30 | CAWGRLDSNQPQHF
14 | TRBJ2-7 | TRBV9 | CASSVEGSGYEQYF
14 | TRBJ1-6 | TRBV7-9 | CASSLGGGNSPLHF
15 | TRBJ1-1 | TRBV2 | CASSPGQLTIGEAFF
15 | TRBJ2-3 | TRBV5-1 | CASSLRSGNTDTQYF
14 | TRBJ2-2 | TRBV5-1 | CASSLGQNTGELFF
14 | TRBJ1-4 | TRBV7-9 | CASSARVGNEKLFF
14 | TRBJ2-5 | TRBV7-9 | CASSRDSPLETQYF
17 | TRBJ2-1 | TRBV7-3 | CASSLDVAAGRHNEQFF
15 | TRBJ2-2 | TRBV6-1 | CASSKNLEWTGELFF
15 | TRBJ1-5 | TRBV10-3 | CAISEEGGGNQPQHF
13 | TRBJ1-1 | TRBV10-3 | CAISEGRNTEAFF
15 | TRBJ1-2 | TRBV11-2 | CASSTDRGQGYGYTF
17 | TRBJ2-3 | TRBV4-1 | CASSPGLGARGTDTQYF
14 | TRBJ2-7 | TRBV5-1 | CASSLSGGAYEQYF
13 | TRBJ1-1 | TRBV7-2 | CASSLAREREAFF
16 | TRBJ2-3 | TRBV19 | CASSIFGDSSTDTQYF
14 | TRBJ1-6 | TRBV9 | CASSARFEVSPLHF
15 | TRBJ1-2 | TRBV18 | CASSEGQEPWEGYTF
12 | TRBJ1-1 | TRBV29-1 | CSVVRGRTEAFF
12 | TRBJ1-1 | TRBV9 | CASSAQNTEAFF
17 | TRBJ2-6 | TRBV5-1 | CASSTGTDVSGANVLTF
15 | TRBJ1-2 | TRBV7-3 | CASSLGGQGELGYTF
13 | TRBJ1-5 | TRBV13 | CASSWGNNQPQHF
14 | TRBJ2-6 | TRBV7-9 | CASSSPRGANVLTF
14 | TRBJ1-2 | TRBV27 | CASSDHQGNYGYTF
14 | TRBJ1-5 | TRBV30 | CAWRAGGGLQPQHF
13 | TRBJ1-2 | TRBV30 | CAWSVQGPYGYTF
15 | TRBJ2-5 | TRBV11-1 | CASSLDFSNQETQYF
17 | TRBJ2-7 | TRBV18 | CASSPPGPGGSSYEQYF
14 | TRBJ2-3 | TRBV5-1 | CASSLEWGADTQYF
14 | TRBJ1-3 | TRBV9 | CASSEAGGGNTIYF
16 | TRBJ2-7 | TRBV18 | CASSPPLAGGNYEQYF
14 | TRBJ2-5 | TRBV7-2 | CASTTGGAGETQYF
16 | TRBJ1-5 | TRBV18 | CASSPGGTGSNQPQHF
13 | TRBJ1-1 | TRBV5-5 | CASSARGLGEAFF